This TCR beta chain derives from a study of response to subunit inactivated influenza vaccine. TCRdb independently ran MiXCR on the RT-PCR reads; one entry per CDR3 protein. The sample has some 570,000 distinct CDR3 sequences; approximately 11% are singletons. Per germline, CDR1 MNHEY and CDR2 SVGEGT. The length of the CDR3 is 19 residues. V lost 7 bases, J lost 5 bases, and 23 bases stayed unmatched. The sample was also reused in another study, on T cells expressing NK-cell markers. From that paper: The cDNA for TCR beta came from 5'RACE template switching with UMIs. A range of about 1.0-8% of CD8+ T cells consisted of dominant NKG2C+ clonotypes in about six donors. In four donors, these clonotypes also led the CD3+CD56-NKG2C+ fraction.

This receptor was identified in a man aged 50-60 years who received an inactivated influenza vaccine. The rearrangement links TRBV6-2 or TRBV6-3 to TRBJ2-1, with TRBD2 matching 7 bases. The specimen was PBMCs from blood, collected on the day of vaccination. Written as DNA, the CDR3 is TGTGCCAGCAAGGACGTTTCGAGCGGGATATTTCTTACCCACAATGAGCAGTTCTTC. As protein: CASKDVSSGIFLTHNEQFF.